One TCR beta chain is described in this entry. Its antigen is undetermined. The entry originates in a study of cytomegalovirus exposure and HLA in healthy donors. Whole-study findings and limits: Listed as cytomegalovirus-associated were 150 to 200 TCR beta chains.

The trim removed 7 bases at V and 6 bases at J, leaving 9 bases unmatched. CDR3 length: 14 amino acids. The PCR was carried out with 60 Vbeta primers and 13 Jbeta primers. Produced via immunoSEQ multiplex PCR; TCRdb's table is partial and in-frame only. The sample lists 110,000 to 150,000 clones, more than 80% occurring once. This sequence joins TRBV5-7 and TRBJ1-4, with 7 bases identical to TRBD1. TRBV5-7 belongs to the ORF category, with a function that is uncertain. The sequencing sample was made of PBMCs. The TCR was taken from a woman in her thirties or forties in good health and CMV-seropositive. In nucleotides, the CDR3 is TGTGCCAGCCGAGGGGGCAGGGGAGATGAAAAACTGTTTTTT. It specifies CASRGGRGDEKLFF.